This TCR beta chain comes out of a study of TIL therapy for anti-PD-1-resistant metastatic lung cancer. The overall study: Tumor harvest preceded PD-1/PD-L1 blockade, followed by nivolumab treatment. Study findings and constraints: This highly selected cohort may not generalize to typical lung cancer patients. After infusion, TIL clonotypes partly replaced peripheral T cells and declined over months.

As regards this clone: Its cognate antigen is unknown.

V lost 3 bases, J lost 7 bases, and 9 bases stayed unmatched. Germline lookup yields CDR1 SGHTA and CDR2 FQGNSA. This CDR3 region has 16 residues. The libraries were made with immunoSEQ v3. Data came from immunoSEQ multiplex PCR; TCRdb stores just in-frame clones and leaves some out. The sample has 20,000 to 25,000 clones, more than 65% seen once. Noted time point: pre-treatment sample, taken before nivolumab and TIL therapy. The chain carries TRBV7-2 and TRBJ2-2, with 9 bases fitting TRBD1. The source was blood, collected at baseline. The receptor comes from a person aged 25 to 79 with non-small cell lung cancer. The chain's CDR3 is CASSFEQGAYGGELFF. The CDR3 region has the DNA TGTGCCAGCAGCTTTGAACAGGGGGCGTACGGCGGGGAGCTGTTTTTT.